The rows below give T cell receptor beta chains drawn from one sample of a study of blood T cells in healthy people across ages. One entry per CDR3 protein, called by TCRdb with MiXCR from the 5' RACE reads. This sample has hundreds of thousands of distinct CDR3 sequences, with roughly three fifths found just once. Sequenced input: blood. The receptors here all came from a man in his sixties in good health. Each CDR3 is given with its conserved first and last residue. Each record gives: D gene, V gene, CDR3 protein. A D gene is named only where the DNA matches it firmly.

>.|TRBV6-1
CASSELAWTRSSYEQYF
>TRBD1|TRBV28
CASSPPGQNYGYTF
>TRBD2|TRBV3-1
CASSLTLAVGADTQYF
>TRBD2|TRBV7-9
CASSARGTLDNEQFF
>TRBD1|TRBV20-1
CSARSDRGGTEAFF
>.|TRBV9
CASSVEPFNQPQHF
>TRBD1|TRBV20-1
CSALPLRGSSYNEQFF
>TRBD1|TRBV7-2
CASSPFRDSRRGAQYF
>.|TRBV7-9
CASSLDDRHQPQHF
>.|TRBV2
CASSEPLGVETQYF
>.|TRBV21-1
CASSKVRGLPHNYNEQFF
>.|TRBV14
CASSQDRGHNYGYTF
>TRBD1|TRBV6-6
CASSYRTGYSPLHF
>.|TRBV7-6
CASSLGTAKNEKLFF
>.|TRBV20-1
CSARGDQGIQYF
>TRBD1|TRBV7-2
CASSQGTGYYEQYF
>TRBD1|TRBV5-1
CAGTTTPGQGEKLFF
>.|TRBV2
CASSGSYQETQYF
>.|TRBV7-8
CASSLEAEGTYEQYF
>.|TRBV3-1
CASTRFRHSTDTQYF
>.|TRBV6-6
CASRPPSWQGAPLHF
>TRBD1|TRBV11-2
CASSLTRGQWDEKLFF